The 17 T cell receptor beta chains given below trace back to one sample, sequenced in a study of T cells in Graves' hyperthyroidism and ophthalmopathy. Regions amplified from RNA transcripts were the TCR beta CDR3 regions. The primer set for the first-round RT-PCR of the TCR CDR3 was HTBI. TCRdb ran MiXCR on the multiplex PCR reads and lists one entry per CDR3 protein. In the table there are fewer than 600,000 distinct CDR3 sequences, approximately 15% of which are singletons. Sequenced sample: blood. The receptors here all came from a woman under 30 with Graves' hyperthyroidism.

Concerning this clonotype itself: This may be a read error: a much more frequent sequence differs by one nucleotide. The CDR3 region has the DNA TGTGCCAGCAGTTTTAATCCGGGCCTCGGTGCGGATGAAGCTTCCTTT. Translated: CASSFNPGLGADEASF. The V call is TRBV12-3 or TRBV12-4, the J call TRBJ1-1, with D hard to call. This CDR3 comprises 16 residues.

This clonotype was counted many times. The chain links TRBV7-8 to TRBJ1-4; 10 bases agree with TRBD1. The V gene end was trimmed by 5 bases and the J gene end by 0 bases; junction bases not matched to a gene: 15. The CDR3 is 20 residues long. Germline V lookup: CDR1 SGHVS, CDR2 FQNEAQ. In DNA, the CDR3 is TGTGCCAGCAGCGTAGACCGGGACAGGGGAGGAGATACAACTAATGAAAAACTGTTTTTT. It encodes CASSVDRDRGGDTTNEKLFF.

The rearrangement joins TRBV6-2 or TRBV6-3 to TRBJ2-7; 11 nucleotides align to TRBD2. Germline CDR1 reads MNHEY; CDR2 reads SVGEGT. V was clipped by 8 bases and J by 2 bases; unmatched bases: 11. The CDR3 covers 16 residues. CDR3 loop: CASQILAGVSTYEQYF. CDR3 in DNA: TGTGCCAGCCAGATACTAGCGGGAGTCAGCACCTACGAGCAGTACTTC.

This clonotype was detected a few times. The rearrangement uses TRBV7-9 and TRBJ2-3; 7 bases match TRBD1. Trimming cost V 3 bases and J 0 bases; bases outside gene matches: 9. From germline, CDR1 is SEHNR and CDR2 FQNEAQ (reference sequence). The CDR3 consists of 17 residues. The CDR3 is CASSFSKGGTSTDTQYF. The CDR3 DNA reads as TGTGCCAGCAGCTTCTCCAAAGGGGGCACTAGCACAGATACGCAGTATTTT.

This clonotype appeared many times. This chain links TRBV3-1 with TRBJ1-2, with 10 nucleotides matching TRBD1. The V gene's germline CDR1 is LGHDT and CDR2 YNNKEL (reference sequence). The CDR3 extends over 16 amino acids. Trimming at V came to 0 bases and at J to 4 bases, leaving 5 bases not matched to a gene. In DNA, the CDR3 is TGTGCCAGCAGCCAAGATAAATGGGACAGGGGCTATGGCTACACCTTC. Translated: CASSQDKWDRGYGYTF.

The rearrangement links TRBV5-1 to TRBJ1-2; TRBD1 matches 7 bases. V dropped 5 bases and J dropped 0; count of bases not matched to a gene: 4. The CDR3 contains 14 residues. Germline lookup yields CDR1 SGHRS and CDR2 YFSETQ. CDR3 amino acids: CASRQGDTNYGYTF. CDR3 nucleotide sequence: TGCGCCAGCAGGCAGGGGGATACTAACTATGGCTACACCTTC.

This clonotype has at least ten counts. This chain joins TRBV11-3 and TRBJ2-1; D gene ambiguous. This CDR3 region has 16 residues. V was pared by 0 bases and J by 0 bases, with 9 bases between. Germline V gene lookup returns CDR1 SGHNT and CDR2 YENEEA. CDR3 nucleotides: TGTGCCAGCAGCTTAGATGGAACCGGCTCCTACAATGAGCAGTTCTTC. It specifies CASSLDGTGSYNEQFF. The full variable domain, rest sourced from reference TRBV11-3 and TRBJ2-1, is EAGVVQSPRYKIIEKKQPVAFWCNPISGHNTLYWYLQNLGQGPELLIRYENEEAVDDSQLPKDRFSAERLKGVDSTLKIQPAELGDSAVYLCASSLDGTGSYNEQFFGPGTRLTVL.

This clonotype was detected many times. V and J are TRBV30 and TRBJ1-4; TRBD1 might be the D (5 bases). Looked up from germline, CDR1 is GTSNPN and CDR2 is SVGIG (reference sequence). CDR3 length: 14 residues. Trimming shortened V by 2 bases and J by 8 bases, and 15 bases separated the two germline ends. In DNA, the CDR3 is TGTGCCTGGAGTTCCGGGGCGCATCGGGAAAAACTGTTTTTT. It yields the protein CAWSSGAHREKLFF.

The table lists this clonotype with many counts. The CDR3 region is CASGTSSRDFEQYF. The CDR3 DNA reads TGCGCCAGCGGGACCTCTTCGCGGGACTTCGAGCAGTACTTC. The chain recombines TRBV5-1 with TRBJ2-7; TRBD2 is a possible D gene (6 bases). The CDR3 extends over 14 amino acids. In germline, CDR1 is SGHRS, CDR2 YFSETQ. V lost 7 bases, J lost 6 bases, and 20 bases lay in between.

This clonotype was observed a handful of times. The chain couples TRBV7-2 to TRBJ1-5; 10 bases map to TRBD1. Per germline, CDR1 SGHTA and CDR2 FQGNSA. The CDR3 is 16 amino acids. The J segment lost 6 bases and the V segment lost 5 bases, leaving 10 bases of the junction unmatched. CDR3 residues: CASSPQSGTGAQPQHF. The CDR3 coding sequence is TGTGCCAGCAGCCCACAAAGCGGGACAGGGGCTCAGCCCCAGCATTTT.

Turning to this clonotype: Mismatch with germline at one junction end may stem from a read error. V usage is TRBV2 and J usage is TRBJ2-7, with D possibly matching TRBD1 (6 bases). The CDR3 totals 12 residues. Germline V CDR1 and CDR2: SNHLY, FYNNEI. CDR3 nucleotide sequence: TGTGCCACCAGTGATACCAGGGGTGCGCAGTACTTC. Translated: CATSDTRGAQYF.

The sample holds many counts of this clonotype. The rearrangement uses TRBV5-1 and TRBJ1-4, with D hard to call. Germline assignment: CDR1 SGHRS and CDR2 YFSETQ. Between the trimmed V and J ends, which lost 1 base and 7 bases, there was a span of 11 bases. The CDR3 totals 14 residues. This CDR3 is CASSLRAEGEKLFF. CDR3 nucleotide sequence: TGCGCCAGCAGCTTGCGGGCAGAAGGTGAAAAACTGTTTTTT. Full variable domain (remainder filled in from reference TRBV5-1 and TRBJ1-4): KAGVTQTPRYLIKTRGQQVTLSCSPISGHRSVSWYQQTPGQGLQFLFEYFSETQRNKGNFPGRFSGRQFSNSRSEMNVSTLELGDSALYLCASSLRAEGEKLFFGSGTQLSVL.

This clonotype has a count of ten or more. The gene calls are TRBV30 and TRBJ1-2; D gene uncertain. The CDR3 loop spans 12 amino acids. V lost 1 base and J 6 bases, leaving 9 bases between the germline ends. The germline CDR1 and CDR2 sequences are GTSNPN and SVGIG (reference sequence). CDR3 loop: CAWSGTTDGYTF. CDR3 bases: TGTGCCTGGAGTGGGACGACGGATGGCTACACCTTC.

This clonotype was recorded at least ten times. The rearrangement links TRBV12-3 or TRBV12-4 to TRBJ1-5, with D hard to call. This CDR3 comprises 13 residues. The germline V and J ends were trimmed by 1 base and 3 bases, with 4 bases remaining between them. The CDR3 is CASSLGINQPQHF. CDR3 sequence (DNA): TGTGCCAGCAGTTTAGGAATCAATCAGCCCCAGCATTTT.

This chain links TRBV14 with TRBJ2-1; no definite D call. CDR3 length: 12 residues. Germline loops: CDR1 SGHDN, CDR2 FVKESK. Deletions cut 4 bases from V and 15 bases from J, with 16 bases between. DNA for the CDR3: TGTGCCAGCAGCCTTAGGGCCGCCGGTCGGTTCTTC. It encodes CASSLRAAGRFF.

J is TRBJ2-7 and V is TRBV12-3 or TRBV12-4; 11 bases are a match to TRBD2. The CDR3 runs to 14 residues. With 6 bases clipped from V and 6 bases from J, the junction kept 7 bases outside the gene matches. The CDR3 bases are TGTGCCAGCAGACTAGCGGGAGTAGTTAGCGAGCAGTACTTC. Its protein is CASRLAGVVSEQYF.

The chain uses TRBV18 and TRBJ1-1; D not resolved. Germline CDR1 and CDR2: KGHSH and LQKENI. V was trimmed by 0 bases and J by 10 bases, leaving 9 bases between them. The CDR3 loop spans 12 amino acids. CDR3 in amino acids: CASSPPDARAFF. The CDR3, as DNA: TGTGCCAGCTCACCACCGGACGCCCGAGCTTTCTTT.